This note documents a single T cell receptor beta chain sequence. The data derive from a study of T-cell reconstitution after alpha-beta-depleted transplantation in children. This sample's TCRbeta library carried unique molecular identifier barcodes. One entry per CDR3 protein, called by TCRdb with MiXCR from the PCR reads. The table records about 410,000 distinct CDR3 sequences, about a fifth of them present only once. Germline assignment: CDR1 ENHRY and CDR2 SYGVKD. The CDR3 totals 17 residues. V shed 8 bases and J 4 bases; nucleotides not matched to a gene: 19. The sample here was PBMCs from the stem cell graft donor, taken from the stem cell graft. The receptor's source is a human donor who donated a stem cell graft to a child with acute myeloid leukemia. The V and J genes are TRBV10-3 and TRBJ2-5, with 7 bases fitting TRBD1. As DNA, the CDR3 is TGTGCCATCTCGCCTGCCATCACGCCAGGGGGTCTAGAGACCCAGTACTTC. It specifies CAISPAITPGGLETQYF.